The 10 T cell receptor beta chains listed next were all sequenced from one sample in a study of T cells after yellow fever vaccination. Each CDR3 protein is one row after TCRdb ran MiXCR on the 5' RACE reads. The sample has 200,000 or so distinct CDR3 sequences, more than 6.5% seen once. The source was CD4+ T cells sorted from PBMCs, collected on the day of the yellow fever booster vaccination. These receptors all come from a man aged 25-40 years who received the YFV17D yellow fever vaccine.

This chain connects TRBV7-9 to TRBJ1-2, with 8 bases matching TRBD1. V gave up 2 bases and J gave up 2 bases; unmatched junction bases: 4. This CDR3 has 15 residues. Germline V gene lookup returns CDR1 SEHNR and CDR2 FQNEAQ (reference sequence). For the CDR3, the DNA is TGTGCCAGCAGCTTACCGGACAGGGCGAACTATGGCTACACCTTC. Protein: CASSLPDRANYGYTF.

There are a few counts of this clonotype. The chain is built from TRBV7-2 and TRBJ2-7, with a weak D call TRBD1 (5 bases). CDR1 is SGHTA and CDR2 is FQGNSA in the germline V gene. This CDR3 has 14 amino acids. V was trimmed by 5 bases and J by 0 bases, leaving 11 bases between them. CDR3 sequence (DNA): TGTGCCAGCAGCACCAGGGCTAGCTCCTACGAGCAGTACTTC. Translated, it gives CASSTRASSYEQYF.

The gene calls are TRBV7-9 and TRBJ1-6; 7 bases fit TRBD1. Germline CDR1 SEHNR, CDR2 FQNEAQ (reference sequence). V lost 5 bases and J lost 7; bases outside the gene matches: 5. This CDR3 region has 14 residues. CDR3 bases: TGTGCCAGCAGCGTGGGGACAGTAAATTCACCCCTCCACTTT. The encoded protein is CASSVGTVNSPLHF. Complete variable domain (other parts from reference TRBV7-9 and TRBJ1-6): DTGVSQNPRHKITKRGQNVTFRCDPISEHNRLYWYRQTLGQGPEFLTYFQNEAQLEKSRLLSDRFSAERPKGSFSTLEIQRTEQGDSAMYLCASSVGTVNSPLHFGNGTRLTVT.

The table lists this clonotype with a few counts. The rearrangement joins TRBV6-2 or TRBV6-3 to TRBJ2-1; 9 nucleotides line up with TRBD2. This CDR3 spans 22 amino acids. The germline V gene has CDR1 MNHEY and CDR2 SVGEGT. V dropped 5 bases and J dropped 0; count of bases not matched to a gene: 23. This CDR3 reads CASSHPGGRGRAVVSSYNEQFF. The CDR3 DNA sequence: TGTGCCAGCAGTCACCCCGGGGGGCGCGGGAGGGCCGTTGTATCCTCCTACAATGAGCAGTTCTTC.

CDR3 coding DNA: TGCGCCAGCAGCTTGGGGGTACCGGGACAAAACTACGAGCAGTACTTC. The encoded protein is CASSLGVPGQNYEQYF. This chain links TRBV5-1 with TRBJ2-7, with D maybe TRBD1 (6 bases). CDR1 and CDR2 (germline): SGHRS, YFSETQ. This CDR3 spans 16 amino acids. V lost 0 bases to trimming and J lost 3 bases, with 16 bases between them.

The V and J genes are TRBV6-2 or TRBV6-3 and TRBJ2-1; 12 nucleotides line up with TRBD2. This CDR3 region has 17 residues. Germline CDR1 MNHEY, CDR2 SVGEGT. V shed 2 bases and J 8 bases; nucleotides not matched to a gene: 10. CDR3 nucleotide sequence: TGTGCCAGCAGTTACCGGCTAGCGGGAGGGTGGGGCGATGAGCAGTTCTTC. Encoded protein: CASSYRLAGGWGDEQFF.

Ten or more counts support this clonotype. The chain has TRBV7-2 and TRBJ2-1; no clear D gene. This CDR3 comprises 11 residues. Between the trimmed V and J ends, which lost 5 bases and 8 bases, there was a span of 7 bases. The germline V gene has CDR1 SGHTA and CDR2 FQGNSA. The CDR3 here is CASSPRYEQFF. The CDR3 DNA reads TGTGCCAGCAGCCCTCGCTATGAGCAGTTCTTC.

The CDR3 loop reads CASSYSMPVAGRVYEQYF. The CDR3 nucleotides are TGTGCCAGCAGCTATTCTATGCCGGTAGCGGGAAGAGTCTACGAGCAGTACTTC. The chain carries TRBV21-1 and TRBJ2-7; the D call TRBD2 from the table was never checked on the DNA. TRBV21-1 is deemed a pseudogene. The CDR3 has 18 residues.

This clonotype was detected a few times. The chain has TRBV10-2 and TRBJ2-7; 13 bases map to TRBD2. After removal of 2 bases from V and 5 bases from J, the junction contained 6 bases not matched to a gene. CDR1 is WSHSY, CDR2 SAAADI, per germline. The CDR3 totals 16 residues. Here the CDR3 DNA reads TGCGCCAGCAGTGAGAGTACTAGCGGGAGGGTTAACGAGCAGTACTTC. Translation: CASSESTSGRVNEQYF.

This clonotype was found a few times. The V call is TRBV29-1, the J call TRBJ2-5; unclear D gene. Trimming shortened V by 7 bases and J by 5 bases, and 17 bases separated the two germline ends. CDR3 length equals 13 residues. Germline CDR1 reads SQVTM; CDR2 reads ANQGSEA. CDR3 residues: CSAVKGFGETQYF. The CDR3, as DNA: TGCAGCGCCGTTAAAGGGTTTGGGGAGACCCAGTACTTC.